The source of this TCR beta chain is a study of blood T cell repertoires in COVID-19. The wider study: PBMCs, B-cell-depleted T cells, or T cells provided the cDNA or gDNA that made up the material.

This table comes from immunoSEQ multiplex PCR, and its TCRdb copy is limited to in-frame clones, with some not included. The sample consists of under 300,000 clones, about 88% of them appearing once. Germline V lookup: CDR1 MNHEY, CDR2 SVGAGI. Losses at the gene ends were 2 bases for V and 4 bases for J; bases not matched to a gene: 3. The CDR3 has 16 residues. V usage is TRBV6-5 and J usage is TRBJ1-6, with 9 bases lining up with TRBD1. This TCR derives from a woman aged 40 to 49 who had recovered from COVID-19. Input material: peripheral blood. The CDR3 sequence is CASSYRTGVYNSPLHF. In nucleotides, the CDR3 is TGTGCCAGCAGTTACCGGACAGGGGTATATAATTCACCCCTCCACTTT.